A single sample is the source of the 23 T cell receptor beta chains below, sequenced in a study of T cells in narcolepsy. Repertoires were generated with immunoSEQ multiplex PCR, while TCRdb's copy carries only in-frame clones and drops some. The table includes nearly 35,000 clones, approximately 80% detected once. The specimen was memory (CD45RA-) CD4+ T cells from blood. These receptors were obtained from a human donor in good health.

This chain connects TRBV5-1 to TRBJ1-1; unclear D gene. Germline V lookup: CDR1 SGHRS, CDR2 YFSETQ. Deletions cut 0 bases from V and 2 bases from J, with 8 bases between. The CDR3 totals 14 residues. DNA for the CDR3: TGCGCCAGCAGCTTGGATCGGGTTAACACTGAAGCTTTCTTT. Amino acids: CASSLDRVNTEAFF.

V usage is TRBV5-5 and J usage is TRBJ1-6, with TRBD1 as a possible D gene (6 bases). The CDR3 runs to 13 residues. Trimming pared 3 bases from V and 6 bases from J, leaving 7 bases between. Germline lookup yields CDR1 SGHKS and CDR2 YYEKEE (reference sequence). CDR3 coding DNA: TGTGCCAGCAGCTGGGACACTAATTCACCCCTCCACTTT. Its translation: CASSWDTNSPLHF.

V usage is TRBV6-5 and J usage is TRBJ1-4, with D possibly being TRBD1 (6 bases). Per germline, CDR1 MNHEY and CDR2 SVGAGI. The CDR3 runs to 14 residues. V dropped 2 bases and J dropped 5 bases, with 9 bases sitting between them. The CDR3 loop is CASSYRGTNEKLFF. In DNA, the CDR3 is TGTGCCAGCAGTTACAGGGGGACAAATGAAAAACTGTTTTTT.

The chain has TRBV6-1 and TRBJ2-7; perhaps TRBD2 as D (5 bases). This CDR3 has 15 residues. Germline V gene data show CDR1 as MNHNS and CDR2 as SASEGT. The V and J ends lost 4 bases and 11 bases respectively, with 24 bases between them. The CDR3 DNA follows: TGTGCCAGCAGTGGAGAGTCGGCCAGCTTTGCGCGGGAGTACTTC. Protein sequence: CASSGESASFAREYF.

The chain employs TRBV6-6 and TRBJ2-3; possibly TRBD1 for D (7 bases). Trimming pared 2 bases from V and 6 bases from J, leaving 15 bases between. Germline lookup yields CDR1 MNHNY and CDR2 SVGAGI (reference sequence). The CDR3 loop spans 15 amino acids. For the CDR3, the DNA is TGTGCCAGCAGTTACGGGTCAGGGGGGCCCGATACGCAGTATTTT. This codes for CASSYGSGGPDTQYF.

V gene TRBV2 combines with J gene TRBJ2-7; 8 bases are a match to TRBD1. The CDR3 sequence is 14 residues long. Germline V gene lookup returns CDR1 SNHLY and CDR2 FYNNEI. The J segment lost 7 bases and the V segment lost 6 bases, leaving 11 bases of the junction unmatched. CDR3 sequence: CASRATGGNREQYF. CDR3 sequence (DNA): TGTGCCAGCAGGGCCACAGGGGGTAATAGGGAGCAGTACTTC.

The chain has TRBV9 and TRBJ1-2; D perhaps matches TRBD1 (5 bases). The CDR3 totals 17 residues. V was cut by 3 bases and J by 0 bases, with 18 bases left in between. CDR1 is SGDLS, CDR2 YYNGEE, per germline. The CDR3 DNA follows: TGTGCCAGCAGCGCCACAAAGACAGCCCTTGCTAACTATGGCTACACCTTC. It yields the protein CASSATKTALANYGYTF.

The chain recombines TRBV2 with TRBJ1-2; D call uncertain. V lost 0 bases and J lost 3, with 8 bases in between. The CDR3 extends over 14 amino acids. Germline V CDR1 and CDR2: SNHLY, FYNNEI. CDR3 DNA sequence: TGTGCCAGCAGTGAAGCCAGGTCCGACTATGGCTACACCTTC. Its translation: CASSEARSDYGYTF.

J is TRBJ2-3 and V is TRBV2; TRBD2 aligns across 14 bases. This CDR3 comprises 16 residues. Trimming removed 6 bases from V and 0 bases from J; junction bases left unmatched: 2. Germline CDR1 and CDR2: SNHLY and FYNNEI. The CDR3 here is CASRRLAGGSTDTQYF. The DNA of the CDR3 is TGTGCCAGCAGGAGACTAGCGGGGGGGAGCACAGATACGCAGTATTTT. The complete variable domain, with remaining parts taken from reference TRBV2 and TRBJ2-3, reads EPEVTQTPSHQVTQMGQEVILRCVPISNHLYFYWYRQILGQKVEFLVSFYNNEISEKSEIFDDQFSVERPDGSNFTLKIRSTKLEDSAMYFCASRRLAGGSTDTQYFGPGTRLTVL.

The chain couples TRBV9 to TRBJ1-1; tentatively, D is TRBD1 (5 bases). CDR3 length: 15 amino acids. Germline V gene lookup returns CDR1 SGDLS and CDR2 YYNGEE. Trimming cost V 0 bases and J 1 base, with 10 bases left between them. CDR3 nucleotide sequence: TGTGCCAGCAGCGTAGTCGACGGGGGGAACACTGAAGCTTTCTTT. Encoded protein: CASSVVDGGNTEAFF.

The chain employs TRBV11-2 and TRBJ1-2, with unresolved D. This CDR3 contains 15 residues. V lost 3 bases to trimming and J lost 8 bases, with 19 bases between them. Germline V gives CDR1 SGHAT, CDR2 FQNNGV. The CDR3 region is CASSLAGSFPRGYTF. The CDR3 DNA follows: TGTGCCAGCAGCTTGGCGGGCTCCTTCCCTAGGGGCTACACCTTC.

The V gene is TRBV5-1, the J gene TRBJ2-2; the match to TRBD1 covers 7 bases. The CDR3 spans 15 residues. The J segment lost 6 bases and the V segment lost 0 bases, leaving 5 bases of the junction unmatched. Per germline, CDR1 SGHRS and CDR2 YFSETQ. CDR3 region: CASSLAGQGAGELFF. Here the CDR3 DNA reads TGCGCCAGCAGCTTGGCCGGGCAGGGGGCCGGGGAGCTGTTTTTT. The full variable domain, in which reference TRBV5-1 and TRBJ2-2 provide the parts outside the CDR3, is KAGVTQTPRYLIKTRGQQVTLSCSPISGHRSVSWYQQTPGQGLQFLFEYFSETQRNKGNFPGRFSGRQFSNSRSEMNVSTLELGDSALYLCASSLAGQGAGELFFGEGSRLTVL.

The CDR3 reads CASSPSEDNTQYF. The CDR3 DNA follows: TGTGCCAGCAGCCCTAGCGAGGATAATACGCAGTATTTT. The V gene is TRBV6-4, the J gene TRBJ2-3, with D perhaps TRBD2 (6 bases). The CDR3 consists of 13 residues. V gave up 6 bases and J gave up 7 bases, with 14 bases separating them. Germline CDR1 reads MRHNA; CDR2 reads SNTAGT.

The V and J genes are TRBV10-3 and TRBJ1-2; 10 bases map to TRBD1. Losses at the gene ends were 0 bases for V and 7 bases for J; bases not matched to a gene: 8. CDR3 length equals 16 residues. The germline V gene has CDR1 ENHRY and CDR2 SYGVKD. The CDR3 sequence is CAISESTGGGRGGYTF. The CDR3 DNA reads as TGTGCCATCAGTGAGTCGACAGGGGGCGGTCGGGGTGGCTACACCTTC.

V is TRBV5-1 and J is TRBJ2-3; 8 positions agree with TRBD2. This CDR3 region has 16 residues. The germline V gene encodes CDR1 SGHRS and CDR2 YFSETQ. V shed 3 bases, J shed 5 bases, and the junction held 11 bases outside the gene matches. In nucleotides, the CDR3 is TGCGCCAGCAGCTGGGCGTTCCGGGAGGGCAGAGATACGCAGTATTTT. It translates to CASSWAFREGRDTQYF.

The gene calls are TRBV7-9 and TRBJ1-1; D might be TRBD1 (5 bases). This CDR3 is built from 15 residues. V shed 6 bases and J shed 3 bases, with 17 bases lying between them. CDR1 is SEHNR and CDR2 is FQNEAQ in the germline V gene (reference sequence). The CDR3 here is CASSGAPVVYTEAFF. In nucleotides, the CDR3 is TGTGCCAGCAGTGGGGCGCCCGTGGTGTACACTGAAGCTTTCTTT. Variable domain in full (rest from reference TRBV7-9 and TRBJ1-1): DTGVSQNPRHKITKRGQNVTFRCDPISEHNRLYWYRQTLGQGPEFLTYFQNEAQLEKSRLLSDRFSAERPKGSFSTLEIQRTEQGDSAMYLCASSGAPVVYTEAFFGQGTRLTVV.

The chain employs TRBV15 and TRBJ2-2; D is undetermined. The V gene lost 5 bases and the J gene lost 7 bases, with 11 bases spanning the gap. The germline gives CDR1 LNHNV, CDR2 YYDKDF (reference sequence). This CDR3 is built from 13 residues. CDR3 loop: CATSQLAVGELFF. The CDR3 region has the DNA TGTGCCACCAGCCAACTGGCCGTCGGGGAGCTGTTTTTT.

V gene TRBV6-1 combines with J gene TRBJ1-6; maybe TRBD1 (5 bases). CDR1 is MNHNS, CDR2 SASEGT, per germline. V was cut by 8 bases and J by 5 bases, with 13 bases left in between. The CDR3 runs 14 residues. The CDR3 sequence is CASAPRGNNSPLHF. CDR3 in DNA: TGTGCCAGCGCCCCTCGGGGCAATAATTCACCCCTCCACTTT.

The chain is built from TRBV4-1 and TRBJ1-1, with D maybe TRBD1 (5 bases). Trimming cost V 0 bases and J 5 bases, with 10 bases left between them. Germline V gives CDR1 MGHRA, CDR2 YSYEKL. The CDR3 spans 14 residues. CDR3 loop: CASSQDGGATEAFF. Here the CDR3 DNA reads TGCGCCAGCAGCCAAGATGGGGGTGCTACTGAAGCTTTCTTT.

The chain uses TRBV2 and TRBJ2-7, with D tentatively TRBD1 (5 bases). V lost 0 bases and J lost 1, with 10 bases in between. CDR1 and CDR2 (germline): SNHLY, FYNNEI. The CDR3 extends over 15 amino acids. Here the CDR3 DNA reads TGTGCCAGCAGTGAAGCGCTGACAGTTTCCTACGAGCAGTACTTC. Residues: CASSEALTVSYEQYF. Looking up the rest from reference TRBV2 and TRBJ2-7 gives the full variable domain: EPEVTQTPSHQVTQMGQEVILRCVPISNHLYFYWYRQILGQKVEFLVSFYNNEISEKSEIFDDQFSVERPDGSNFTLKIRSTKLEDSAMYFCASSEALTVSYEQYFGPGTRLTVT.

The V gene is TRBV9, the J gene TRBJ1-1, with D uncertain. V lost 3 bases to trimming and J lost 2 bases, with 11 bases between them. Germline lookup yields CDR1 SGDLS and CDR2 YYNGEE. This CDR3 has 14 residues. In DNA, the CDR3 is TGTGCCAGCAGCGCTCCGGACGGAAACACTGAAGCTTTCTTT. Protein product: CASSAPDGNTEAFF.

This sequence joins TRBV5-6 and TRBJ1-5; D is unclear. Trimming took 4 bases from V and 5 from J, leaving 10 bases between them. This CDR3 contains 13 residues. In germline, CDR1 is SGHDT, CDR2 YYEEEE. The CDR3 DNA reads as TGTGCCAGCAGCCTATGGAACCATCAGCCCCAGCATTTT. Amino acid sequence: CASSLWNHQPQHF.

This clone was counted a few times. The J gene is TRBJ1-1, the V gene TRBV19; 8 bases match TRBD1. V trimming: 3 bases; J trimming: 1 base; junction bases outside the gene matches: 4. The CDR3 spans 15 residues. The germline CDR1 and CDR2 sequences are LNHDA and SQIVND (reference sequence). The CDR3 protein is CASSMGTGGNTEAFF. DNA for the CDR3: TGTGCCAGTAGTATGGGGACAGGTGGGAACACTGAAGCTTTCTTT. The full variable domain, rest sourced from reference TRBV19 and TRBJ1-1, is DGGITQSPKYLFRKEGQNVTLSCEQNLNHDAMYWYRQDPGQGLRLIYYSQIVNDFQKGDIAEGYSVSREKKESFPLTVTSAQKNPTAFYLCASSMGTGGNTEAFFGQGTRLTVV.